This T cell receptor beta chain stems from a study of blood T cell repertoires in COVID-19. Study background: Acute-phase and convalescent COVID-19 samples originated in the United States, Italy and Spain. T cells, B-cell-depleted T cells, or PBMCs supplied cDNA or gDNA.

Per the study methods: Estimated nucleated cell counts came from reference gene primer amplification. The assay was immunoSEQ multiplex PCR, and TCRdb's table has in-frame clones only and misses some. Clonal size and the V and J genes are those of that table, whereas D and trimming came from the DNA. The profile shows 190,000 or so clones, 70% to 90% of them singletons. The CDR3 runs 17 residues. Looked up from germline, CDR1 is LGHNT and CDR2 is FRNRAP. The V end lost 2 bases, the J end lost 3 bases, and 17 bases lay between the germline ends. This chain links TRBV12-5 with TRBJ1-5, with D possibly TRBD1 on 5 matching bases. The TCR comes from a woman aged 70-85 years with acute or convalescent COVID-19. The sequenced sample consisted of peripheral blood. In nucleotides, the CDR3 is TGTGCTAGTGGTTTGTCCCCCGGGGGTAACTACAATCAGCCCCAGCATTTT. Translated, it gives CASGLSPGGNYNQPQHF.